The sequence of this TCR beta chain was determined in a study of blood T cell repertoires in COVID-19. Study-wide context: PBMCs, B-cell-depleted T cells, or T cells provided the cDNA or gDNA that made up the material.

This CDR3 is built from 11 residues. Trimming took 8 bases from V and 4 from J, leaving 9 bases between them. Germline CDR1 is SNHLY and CDR2 is FYNNEI. With respect to this clone: Within the sample, other DNA sequences also encode this same CDR3.

Per the authors' pipeline: Nucleated cell number was recorded as an estimate derived from reference gene primer amplification. Some clones are missing from TCRdb's copy, which holds only in-frame ones; the method was immunoSEQ multiplex PCR. The V and J calls and the clone size are those of that table, but D and trimming were determined from the DNA. The sample has roughly 180,000 clones; 65% to 85% are singletons. This clonotype was obtained from a woman between 25 and 40 years old with acute or convalescent COVID-19. Specimen: peripheral blood. The chain recombines TRBV2 with TRBJ2-7, with D possibly matching TRBD2 (5 bases). CDR3 residues: CASGRGYEQYF. The DNA for the CDR3 is TGTGCCAGCGGACGGGGATACGAGCAGTACTTC.